This TCR beta chain was identified in a study of cytomegalovirus exposure and HLA in healthy donors. Of note for this clone: Its antigen is not known.

A multiplex PCR was run with 60 Vbeta primers and 13 Jbeta primers. Libraries were prepared by immunoSEQ multiplex PCR; TCRdb keeps only in-frame clonotypes and omits some of them. This table holds 85,000 to 120,000 clones, around 75% found once. Healthy bone marrow donors formed the donor group. Study results and caveats: Accurate prediction of HLA-A and HLA-B alleles (for most subjects) was reportedly achieved from TCR beta sequences. Associated with cytomegalovirus, according to the listing, were 150 to 200 TCR beta chains. In a later analysis, DRB1 alleles had the most associated TCRs; HLA-C alleles the fewest.

This CDR3 has 14 amino acids. V shed 5 bases and J shed 1 base, with 11 bases lying between them. The germline gives CDR1 LNHNV, CDR2 YYDKDF (reference sequence). Sequenced: PBMCs. The chain uses TRBV15 and TRBJ1-1, with D tentatively TRBD1 (5 bases). This TCR derives from a female donor in good health and CMV-seronegative. CDR3 in amino acids: CATSQRGGNTEAFF. The CDR3 coding sequence is TGTGCCACCAGCCAGAGGGGAGGGAACACTGAAGCTTTCTTT.